This T cell receptor (beta chain) was identified during a study of blood T cell repertoires in COVID-19. Study background: Donors in the United States, Italy and Spain gave samples during acute or convalescent COVID-19. From T cells, B-cell-depleted T cells, or PBMCs came the material, which was cDNA or gDNA.

Germline V gene data show CDR1 as LGHDT and CDR2 as YNNKEL (reference sequence). This CDR3 region has 14 residues. J gave up 5 bases and V 4 bases, and 5 bases lay outside the gene matches. The authors' processing: How many nucleated cells were present was estimated from reference gene primer amplification. Libraries were prepared by immunoSEQ multiplex PCR; TCRdb keeps only in-frame clonotypes and omits some of them. V and J calls and clone size are given by that table; D and trimming were obtained from the DNA. Here the sample spans around 100,000 clones, 65% to 90% being singletons. This sequence was found in an elderly man with acute or convalescent COVID-19. The sample comprised peripheral blood. The chain is built from TRBV3-1 (or the pseudogene TRBV3-2) and TRBJ1-5; 7 nucleotides agree with TRBD1. CDR3 coding DNA: TGTGCCAGCAGCCGACAGGGCCCTGATCAGCCCCAGCATTTT. Its protein is CASSRQGPDQPQHF.